This TCR beta chain was captured by sequencing in a study of blood T cells in healthy people across ages (dated by TCRdb to 2014 to 2015). For context, the study as a whole: In model experiments, template switching captured about one uniquely barcoded TCR beta cDNA molecule for every two T cells. Donors of different ages were randomly distributed across sequencing lanes to avoid experimental bias. Two additional independent replicas of 1 million unique cDNA reads from the same blood draw were analyzed for two donors (one aged 18 to 30 and one aged 80 or older). To track age-related changes in TCR beta repertoire diversity, the study relied on deep sequencing normalized with unique cDNA molecular identifiers. Four age groups were formed from the donors: young (average about 16 years), middle-aged (approximately 42), aged (roughly 58) and long-lived (about 80).

Library creation used 5' RACE. Instrument used: Illumina HiSeq 2500. The second PCR ran for about 7 to 11 cycles and used a J-beta primer mix along with a sample-barcoded 5' primer. Each TCR beta cDNA molecule received a unique molecular identifier from a template-switch 5' adaptor carrying 12 random nucleotides. Each sample yielded at least 3 million CDR3-containing paired-end reads. First-strand cDNA was synthesized from all RNA with the Mint cDNA synthesis kit, primed by a TRBC-specific oligonucleotide. All cDNA was treated with uracil-DNA glycosylase and then went through a first 18-cycle PCR with the universal primers M1SS and BC2_uni_R. The original methods were these. For normalization, 1 million high-quality reads, each with a distinct molecular identifier, were randomly selected from each sample. Instead of being binned into consensus sequences, reads with shared molecular identifiers were discarded. MiTCR, run with a Q25 quality threshold and the strictest error-elimination algorithm, handled CDR3 identification, clonotype clustering and error correction. A nonparametric unseen species model with Euler transformation was used to estimate lower-bound total TCR beta diversity. The raw public data were reprocessed by TCRdb itself: fastp quality trimming at Q25, MiXCR clonotype calling, in-frame beta chains only. Each entry is one CDR3 protein sequence, shown with its most common DNA and genes. TCRdb, not the authors, supplied the V and J calls. The sample contains almost 1 million distinct CDR3 sequences, roughly 50% of them found a single time. The top ten clones comprise 20% to 25% of the sample.

To note about this clonotype: Its target antigen remains unknown. No qualities accompany the bases; no much larger clone lies one base away.

The paper's findings and limits, for the study overall: As age increased, observed TCR beta diversity per million T cells dropped in a roughly linear way, and a significant reduction was already evident by age roughly 36. Estimates of total diversity based on one million sequenced T cells were regarded as lower bounds and as underestimates. The long-lived group showed more naive CD4+ T cells, fewer expanded clones and increased TCR diversity than the aged group, suggesting age selection. Bulk unsorted PBMC profiling prevented conclusive comparison of naive and antigen-experienced compartments. There was a strong correlation between observed TCR beta diversity and the percentage of naive T cells measured by flow cytometry. Because donor CMV infection status was unknown, age-related changes in expanded clonotypes were potentially confounded.

Donors were 35 to 40 systemically healthy Caucasian individuals from Russia aged 6 to 90 years. Each donor gave about 9.8 milliliters of peripheral blood, drawn into EDTA-treated Vacutainer tubes. Ficoll-Paque density-gradient centrifugation was used to isolate PBMCs, with at least 6 million per sample. Trizol reagent was used to extract total RNA from PBMCs, with at least 5.5 micrograms per sample. For every donor, flow cytometry on a PBMC aliquot measured the percentage of naive CD45RAhigh/CD27high T cells. The sequenced material came from blood. The origin of this receptor is a woman aged 55-69 years in good health.

DNA sequence: TGTGCCAGCAGCCAAGATCGTACAGTCGGGCGGGTGGCTTTCTTT. Protein translation: CASSQDRTVGRVAFF. In this chain, TRBV14 is recombined with TRBJ1-1, with no confident D gene call. The CDR3 numbers 15 residues from cysteine through phenylalanine. The DNA shown is the 45-base CDR3, in frame from base 1. The germline V gene yields SGHDN for CDR1 and FVKESK for CDR2. V is clipped by 0 bases and J by 11 bases, and the sequence between their germline boundaries is 19 bases long.